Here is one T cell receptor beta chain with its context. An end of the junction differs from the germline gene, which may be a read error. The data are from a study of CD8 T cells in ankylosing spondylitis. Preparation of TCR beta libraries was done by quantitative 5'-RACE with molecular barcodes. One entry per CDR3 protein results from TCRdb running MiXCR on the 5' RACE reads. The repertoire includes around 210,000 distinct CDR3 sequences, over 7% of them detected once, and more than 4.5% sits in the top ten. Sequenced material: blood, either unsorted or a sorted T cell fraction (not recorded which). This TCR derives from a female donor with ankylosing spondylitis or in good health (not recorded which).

CDR3 residues: CAWSPPPGGEQYF. In DNA, the CDR3 is TGTGCCTGGAGTCCCCCACCTGGAGGCGAGCAATACTTC. The rearrangement uses TRBV30 and TRBJ2-7; weak D call: TRBD2 (5 bases). CDR1 GTSNPN and CDR2 SVGIG come from the germline V gene (reference sequence). This CDR3 has 13 residues.